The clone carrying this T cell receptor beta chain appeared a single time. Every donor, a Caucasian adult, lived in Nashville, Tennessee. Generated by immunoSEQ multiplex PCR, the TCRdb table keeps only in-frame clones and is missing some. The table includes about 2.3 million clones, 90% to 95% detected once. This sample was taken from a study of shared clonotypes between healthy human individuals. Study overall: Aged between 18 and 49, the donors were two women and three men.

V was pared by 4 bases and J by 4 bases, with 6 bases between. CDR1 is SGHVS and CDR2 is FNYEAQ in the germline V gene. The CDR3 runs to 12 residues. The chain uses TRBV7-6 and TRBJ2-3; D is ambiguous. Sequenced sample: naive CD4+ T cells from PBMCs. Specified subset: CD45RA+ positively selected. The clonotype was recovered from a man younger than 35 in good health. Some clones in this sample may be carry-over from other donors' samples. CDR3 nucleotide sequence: TGTGCCAGCAGCTCGCGTGCAGATACGCAGTATTTT. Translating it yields CASSSRADTQYF.